These 7 T cell receptor beta chains were all obtained from the same sample, sequenced in a study of blood T cell repertoires in COVID-19. The protocol was immunoSEQ multiplex PCR, while the TCRdb copy is restricted to in-frame clones and leaves out a portion. This sample has 85,000 to 100,000 clones, with around three quarters found just once. Sequenced sample: peripheral blood. These receptors came from a middle-aged man who had recovered from COVID-19.

This clone was counted once. V usage is TRBV5-1 and J usage is TRBJ2-7; the D gene is possibly TRBD1 (6 bases). The V gene's germline CDR1 is SGHRS and CDR2 YFSETQ. The CDR3 consists of 14 residues. Trimming cost V 0 bases and J 6 bases, with 13 bases left between them. In DNA form, the CDR3 reads TGCGCCAGCAGCTTGGAACAGGGAAGGCTCGAGCAGTACTTC. Protein product: CASSLEQGRLEQYF.

The V gene is TRBV7-2, the J gene TRBJ1-5; D not certain. The length of the CDR3 is 16 residues. Trimming removed 0 bases at V and 1 base at J, with 10 bases between. Germline V lookup: CDR1 SGHTA, CDR2 FQGNSA. This CDR3 reads CASSLALTPSNQPQHF. CDR3 bases: TGTGCCAGCAGCTTAGCCCTTACACCGAGCAATCAGCCCCAGCATTTT.

The chain has TRBV28 and TRBJ2-1; TRBD2 might be the D (5 bases). The CDR3 sequence is 15 residues long. V lost 6 bases and J lost 8, with 20 bases in between. Germline V gene lookup returns CDR1 MDHEN and CDR2 SYDVKM. The CDR3 region has the DNA TGTGCCAGCAGGCCGGCGGGCCACAACGGCCATGAGCAGTTCTTC. It specifies CASRPAGHNGHEQFF. Full variable domain (missing parts from reference TRBV28 and TRBJ2-1): DVKVTQSSRYLVKRTGEKVFLECVQDMDHENMFWYRQDPGLGLRLIYFSYDVKMKEKGDIPEGYSVSREKKERFSLILESASTNQTSMYLCASRPAGHNGHEQFFGPGTRLTVL.

The chain couples TRBV4-1 to TRBJ1-2; D unclear. This CDR3 has 15 residues. Germline loops: CDR1 MGHRA, CDR2 YSYEKL. V was pared by 0 bases and J by 0 bases, with 8 bases between. The CDR3 sequence is CASSQDPVPNYGYTF. DNA for the CDR3: TGCGCCAGCAGCCAAGATCCGGTGCCTAACTATGGCTACACCTTC.

The V gene is TRBV6-5, the J gene TRBJ2-5; the match to TRBD1 covers 10 bases. Looked up from germline, CDR1 is MNHEY and CDR2 is SVGAGI. V shed 0 bases and J 4 bases; nucleotides not matched to a gene: 5. The CDR3 totals 16 residues. The CDR3 here is CASSYSGTGAGETQYF. In DNA form, the CDR3 reads TGTGCCAGCAGTTACTCTGGGACAGGGGCCGGAGAGACCCAGTACTTC.

This sequence joins TRBV29-1 and TRBJ2-1, with D uncertain. The CDR3 length is 16 residues. Between the trimmed V and J ends, which lost 0 bases and 4 bases, there was a span of 16 bases. CDR1 SQVTM and CDR2 ANQGSEA come from the germline V gene. CDR3 protein: CSVEDPTTRLYNEQFF. The CDR3 DNA sequence: TGCAGCGTTGAAGACCCTACCACGAGGCTATACAATGAGCAGTTCTTC.

In its sample, this clone was seen a few times. This chain links TRBV5-1 with TRBJ2-6, with D possibly TRBD2 on 6 matching bases. The CDR3 covers 16 residues. V dropped 0 bases and J dropped 1 base, with 8 bases sitting between them. Germline values: CDR1 SGHRS, CDR2 YFSETQ. The CDR3 reads CASSLGRGSGANVLTF. The CDR3 bases are TGCGCCAGCAGCTTGGGGCGGGGTTCTGGGGCCAACGTCCTGACTTTC.